This is a list of T cell receptor beta chains from one sample in a study of PD-1 blockade in classical Hodgkin lymphoma. Libraries were prepared by immunoSEQ multiplex PCR; TCRdb keeps only in-frame clonotypes and omits some of them. The sample has 55,000 to 80,000 clones, approximately 90% seen once; the top ten hold around 13%. The material sequenced was peripheral blood mononuclear cells (PBMCs), taken at baseline. These receptors were taken from a human donor with classical Hodgkin lymphoma. Each CDR3 is given with its conserved first and last residue. A D gene is named only where the DNA matches it firmly. Expanded clones get a size class; other rows say once, few or many, or leave the size out.

>TRBJ2-3|-|TRBV7-2|TRBD2
TGTGCCAGCAGCTTATCCCTAGCGGGGGGGCCTGGCACAGATACGCAGTATTTT
CASSLSLAGGPGTDTQYF
>TRBJ1-2|-|TRBV4-3|-
TGCGCCAGCAGCCAAGGGGCGGCCGCTAACTATGGCTACACCTTC
CASSQGAAANYGYTF
>TRBJ1-4|once|TRBV14|-
TGTGCCAGCAGCCAAGGGCGGACAACTAATGAAAAACTGTTTTTT
CASSQGRTTNEKLFF
>TRBJ2-2|-|TRBV18|-
TGTGCCAGCTCACCACGGACAGCCGCGAACACCGGGGAGCTGTTTTTT
CASSPRTAANTGELFF
>TRBJ1-4|few|TRBV6-1|-
TGTGCCAGCAGTGAAGCGGCGCAGCCCGGTGGAGAAAAACTGTTTTTT
CASSEAAQPGGEKLFF
>TRBJ2-7|-|TRBV28|-
TGTGCCAGCAGTTTTGGTAACTACGAGCAGTACTTC
CASSFGNYEQYF
>TRBJ2-7|once|TRBV7-2|TRBD2
TGTGCCAGCAGCTTAGAGGCGGGGGGCATCTACGAGCAGTACTTC
CASSLEAGGIYEQYF
>TRBJ2-1|-|TRBV4-3|TRBD1
TGCGCCAGCAGCCAAGTAACAGGGGGCTCCTACAATGAGCAGTTCTTC
CASSQVTGGSYNEQFF
>TRBJ1-6|-|TRBV30|-
TGTGCCTGGAGCGGGGCAACGAGCTCCTATAATTCACCCCTCCACTTT
CAWSGATSSYNSPLHF
>TRBJ2-2|-|TRBV6-6|TRBD2
TGTGCCAGCAGGACTAGCGTTAACCCCGGGGAGCTGTTTTTT
CASRTSVNPGELFF
>TRBJ1-1|-|TRBV7-2|TRBD1
TGTGCCAGCAGCTCGCAGGGGGTACGGACTGAAGCTTTCTTT
CASSSQGVRTEAFF